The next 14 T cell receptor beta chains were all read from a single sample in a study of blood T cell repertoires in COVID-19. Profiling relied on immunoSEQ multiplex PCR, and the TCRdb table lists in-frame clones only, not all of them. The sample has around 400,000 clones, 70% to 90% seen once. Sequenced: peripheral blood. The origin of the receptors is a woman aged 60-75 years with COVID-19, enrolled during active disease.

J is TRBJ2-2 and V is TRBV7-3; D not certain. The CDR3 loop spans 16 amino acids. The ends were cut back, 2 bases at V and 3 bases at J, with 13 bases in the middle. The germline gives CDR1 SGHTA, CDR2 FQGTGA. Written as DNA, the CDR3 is TGTGCCAGCAGCTTAGTTGAGAGACTTCACACCGGGGAGCTGTTTTTT. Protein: CASSLVERLHTGELFF.

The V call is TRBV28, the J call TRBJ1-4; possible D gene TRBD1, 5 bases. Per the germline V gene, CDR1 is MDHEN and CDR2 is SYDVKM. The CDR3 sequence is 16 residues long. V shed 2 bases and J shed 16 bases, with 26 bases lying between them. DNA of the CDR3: TGTGCCAGCAGTTTACCAACTTTGGGGGAGGGTCAAATTTGGTTTTTT. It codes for CASSLPTLGEGQIWFF.

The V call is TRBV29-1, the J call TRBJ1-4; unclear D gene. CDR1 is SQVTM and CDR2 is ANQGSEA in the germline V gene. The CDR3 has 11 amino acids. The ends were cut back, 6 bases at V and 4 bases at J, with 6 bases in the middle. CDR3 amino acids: CSVRFNEKLFF. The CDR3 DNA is TGCAGCGTCAGATTTAATGAAAAACTGTTTTTT.

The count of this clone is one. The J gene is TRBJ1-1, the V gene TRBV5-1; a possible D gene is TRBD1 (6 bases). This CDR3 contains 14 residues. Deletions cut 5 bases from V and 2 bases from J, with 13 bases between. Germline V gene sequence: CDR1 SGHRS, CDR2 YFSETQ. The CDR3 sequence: CASSWRTVNTEAFF. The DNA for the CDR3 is TGCGCCAGCAGTTGGAGGACAGTAAACACTGAAGCTTTCTTT. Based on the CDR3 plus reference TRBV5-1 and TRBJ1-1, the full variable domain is KAGVTQTPRYLIKTRGQQVTLSCSPISGHRSVSWYQQTPGQGLQFLFEYFSETQRNKGNFPGRFSGRQFSNSRSEMNVSTLELGDSALYLCASSWRTVNTEAFFGQGTRLTVV.

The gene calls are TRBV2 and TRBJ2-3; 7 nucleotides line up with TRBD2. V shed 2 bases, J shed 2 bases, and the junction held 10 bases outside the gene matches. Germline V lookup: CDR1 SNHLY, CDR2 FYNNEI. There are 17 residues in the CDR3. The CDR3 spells CASSESLAGDPTDTQYF. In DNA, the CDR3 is TGTGCCAGCAGTGAAAGCCTGGCGGGGGACCCCACAGATACGCAGTATTTT. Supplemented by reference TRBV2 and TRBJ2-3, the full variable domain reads EPEVTQTPSHQVTQMGQEVILRCVPISNHLYFYWYRQILGQKVEFLVSFYNNEISEKSEIFDDQFSVERPDGSNFTLKIRSTKLEDSAMYFCASSESLAGDPTDTQYFGPGTRLTVL.

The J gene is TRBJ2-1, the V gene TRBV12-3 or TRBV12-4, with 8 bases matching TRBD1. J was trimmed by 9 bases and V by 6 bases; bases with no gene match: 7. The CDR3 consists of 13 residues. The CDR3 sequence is CASSGQGHSEQFF. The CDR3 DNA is TGTGCCAGCAGCGGACAGGGTCATAGTGAGCAGTTCTTC.

CDR3 sequence: CASSYTGTGDYEQYF. CDR3 DNA sequence: TGTGCCAGCAGCTATACGGGGACAGGGGACTACGAGCAGTACTTC. The chain uses TRBV11-2 and TRBJ2-7; 10 bases agree with TRBD1. Germline lookup yields CDR1 SGHAT and CDR2 FQNNGV. V shed 4 bases and J 3 bases; nucleotides not matched to a gene: 6. The CDR3 is 15 amino acids.

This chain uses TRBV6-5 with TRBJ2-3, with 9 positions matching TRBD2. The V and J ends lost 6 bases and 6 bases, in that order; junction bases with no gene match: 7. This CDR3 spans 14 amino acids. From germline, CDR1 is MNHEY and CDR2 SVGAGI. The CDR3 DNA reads TGTGCCAGCAGATTAGCGGGGGTGGACGATACGCAGTATTTT. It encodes CASRLAGVDDTQYF.

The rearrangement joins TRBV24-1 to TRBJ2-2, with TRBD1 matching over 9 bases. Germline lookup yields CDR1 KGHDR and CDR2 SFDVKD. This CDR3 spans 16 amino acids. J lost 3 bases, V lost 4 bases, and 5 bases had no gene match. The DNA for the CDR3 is TGTGCCACCAGTGACCCGGGACAGGGACACACCGGGGAGCTGTTTTTT. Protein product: CATSDPGQGHTGELFF.

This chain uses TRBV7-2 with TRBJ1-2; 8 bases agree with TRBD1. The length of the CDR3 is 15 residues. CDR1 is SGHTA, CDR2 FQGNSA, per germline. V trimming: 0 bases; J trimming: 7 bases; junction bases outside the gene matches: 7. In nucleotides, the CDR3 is TGTGCCAGCAGCTTAGCGCAAAACAGGGGGGGTGGCTACACCTTC. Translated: CASSLAQNRGGGYTF. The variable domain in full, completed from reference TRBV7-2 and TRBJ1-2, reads GAGVSQSPSNKVTEKGKDVELRCDPISGHTALYWYRQSLGQGLEFLIYFQGNSAPDKSGLPSDRFSAERTGGSVSTLTIQRTQQEDSAVYLCASSLAQNRGGGYTFGSGTRLTVV.

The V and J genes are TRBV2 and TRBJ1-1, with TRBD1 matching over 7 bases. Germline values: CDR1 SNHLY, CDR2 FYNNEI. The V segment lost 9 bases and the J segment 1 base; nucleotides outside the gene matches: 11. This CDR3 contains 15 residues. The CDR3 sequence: CARGERDRTNTEAFF. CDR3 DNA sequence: TGTGCCAGAGGGGAACGGGACAGAACGAACACTGAAGCTTTCTTT.

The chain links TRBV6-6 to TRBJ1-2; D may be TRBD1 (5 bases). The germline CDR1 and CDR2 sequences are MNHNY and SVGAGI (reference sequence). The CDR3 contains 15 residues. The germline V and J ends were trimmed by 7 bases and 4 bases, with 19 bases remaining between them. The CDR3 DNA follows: TGTGCCAGCACCGATAGCTCGGCAGGGTCCTATGGCTACACCTTC. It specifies CASTDSSAGSYGYTF.

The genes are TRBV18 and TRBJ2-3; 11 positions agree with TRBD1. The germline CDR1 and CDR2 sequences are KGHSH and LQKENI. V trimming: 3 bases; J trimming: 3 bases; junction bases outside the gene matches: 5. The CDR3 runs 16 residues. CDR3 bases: TGTGCCAGCTCACCCTGGGACAGGGGGTTAACAGATACGCAGTATTTT. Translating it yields CASSPWDRGLTDTQYF.

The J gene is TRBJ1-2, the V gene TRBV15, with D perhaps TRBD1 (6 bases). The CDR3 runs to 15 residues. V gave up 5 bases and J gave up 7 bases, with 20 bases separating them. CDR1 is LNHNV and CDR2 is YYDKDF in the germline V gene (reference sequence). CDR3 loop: CATSVHRDLVAGYTF. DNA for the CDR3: TGTGCCACCAGCGTTCACAGGGATTTGGTAGCTGGCTACACCTTC. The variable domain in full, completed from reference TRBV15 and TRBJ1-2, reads DAMVIQNPRYQVTQFGKPVTLSCSQTLNHNVMYWYQQKSSQAPKLLFHYYDKDFNNEADTPDNFQSRRPNTSFCFLDIRSPGLGDTAMYLCATSVHRDLVAGYTFGSGTRLTVV.